These 8 T cell receptor beta chains were sequenced from one sample in a study of CD8+ T cells in alopecia areata. After isolation, RNA underwent reverse transcription to generate cDNA as the sequencing template. The repertoire was sequenced with immunoSEQ multiplex PCR; TCRdb's copy has only in-frame clones and lacks some. The profile covers around 200,000 clones, with roughly 50% appearing a single time and about 12% taken by the ten largest. Treatment defined: oral pan-JAK inhibitor, 5-10 mg twice daily. This material consisted of CD8+ T cells sorted from blood, taken at week 24, from a patient treated with tofacitinib. The receptors stem from a human donor with alopecia areata.

CDR3 nucleotide sequence: TGTGCCAGCAGCTCGGGTCCCTCGGGCGGCTACACCTTC. Encoded protein: CASSSGPSGGYTF. The chain carries TRBV7-9 and TRBJ1-2; D not certain. Germline V gene lookup returns CDR1 SEHNR and CDR2 FQNEAQ (reference sequence). This CDR3 is 13 amino acids long. Trimming pared 4 bases from V and 8 bases from J, leaving 14 bases between.

This clone turned up a few times. V gene TRBV7-9 combines with J gene TRBJ2-7; 7 bases agree with TRBD1. The CDR3 is 16 amino acids. V was pared by 5 bases and J by 0 bases, with 10 bases of the junction left unmatched. Germline V gene sequence: CDR1 SEHNR, CDR2 FQNEAQ (reference sequence). CDR3 DNA sequence: TGTGCCAGCAGCCGGCCCAGGACAGGCCGCTCCTACGAGCAGTACTTC. Its protein is CASSRPRTGRSYEQYF.

V is TRBV4-1 and J is TRBJ1-1; a possible D gene is TRBD1 (5 bases). The CDR3 covers 16 residues. V shed 3 bases and J shed 5 bases, with 19 bases lying between them. Germline values: CDR1 MGHRA, CDR2 YSYEKL. The chain's CDR3 is CASSHDGASTRTEAFF. Here the CDR3 DNA reads TGCGCCAGCAGCCATGACGGGGCATCGACTCGTACTGAAGCTTTCTTT.

This chain uses TRBV11-2 with TRBJ2-5; weak D call: TRBD2 (6 bases). V lost 5 bases and J lost 8, with 15 bases in between. The CDR3 spans 13 residues. Germline CDR1 reads SGHAT; CDR2 reads FQNNGV. The CDR3 bases are TGTGCCAGCAGCGTGGGACTCCCAGATACCCAGTACTTC. This gives the protein CASSVGLPDTQYF.

This rearrangement joins TRBV7-9 to TRBJ1-1, with D possibly TRBD1 on 5 matching bases. Germline values: CDR1 SEHNR, CDR2 FQNEAQ (reference sequence). With 5 bases removed from V and 1 base from J, the gap between germline ends came to 17 bases. There are 16 residues in the CDR3. This chain's CDR3 is CASSPGETVTNTEAFF. CDR3 DNA sequence: TGTGCCAGCAGCCCCGGAGAGACAGTGACGAACACTGAAGCTTTCTTT.

The chain is built from TRBV7-8 and TRBJ2-5; the D is unclear. This CDR3 spans 12 amino acids. Germline V gives CDR1 SGHVS, CDR2 FQNEAQ. Between the trimmed V and J ends, which lost 5 bases and 1 base, there was a span of 5 bases. CDR3 sequence reads: CASSAPQETQYF. The CDR3 DNA reads TGTGCCAGCAGCGCACCCCAAGAGACCCAGTACTTC. Together with reference TRBV7-8 and TRBJ2-5, the CDR3 gives the full variable domain: GAGVSQSPRYKVAKRGQDVALRCDPISGHVSLFWYQQALGQGPEFLTYFQNEAQLDKSGLPSDRFFAERPEGSVSTLKIQRTQQEDSAVYLCASSAPQETQYFGPGTRLLVL.

This rearrangement joins TRBV7-2 to TRBJ1-1; D ambiguous. The CDR3 is made up of 14 amino acids. V shed 4 bases and J shed 6 bases, with 15 bases lying between them. Germline values: CDR1 SGHTA, CDR2 FQGNSA. CDR3 protein: CASSYLELRPEAFF. The CDR3 DNA sequence: TGTGCCAGCAGCTATCTGGAGCTCCGCCCTGAAGCTTTCTTT.

The chain recombines TRBV7-9 with TRBJ1-4; D unclear. Trimming stripped 3 bases from V and 8 bases from J, with 4 bases between. CDR1 is SEHNR and CDR2 is FQNEAQ in the germline V gene (reference sequence). The CDR3 length is 11 residues. The CDR3 coding sequence is TGTGCCAGCAGCTTGAAAGAAAAACTGTTTTTT. As protein: CASSLKEKLFF.